The 10 T cell receptor beta chains below come from one sample, sequenced in a study of regulatory T cells in long-lasting Graves disease. With iRepertoire HTBI primers and Arm-PCR of CDR3 regions, TCR beta libraries were built. TCRdb redid the calling of the multiplex PCR reads with MiXCR, one entry per CDR3 protein. The sample yields more than 400,000 distinct CDR3 sequences, roughly 15% seen once. This sample's time point: newly diagnosed GD, antithyroid drugs for less than 3 months. There was RNA extracted from PBMCs, and the TCR library was made from it. This same sample was also taken into another study, of T cells in Graves' hyperthyroidism and ophthalmopathy.

Sequencing was performed on peripheral blood mononuclear cells (PBMCs), taken at new diagnosis, from a patient treated with antithyroid drugs. The receptors here all came from a woman aged 25 to 45 with Graves disease.

The sample holds one count of this clonotype. A far larger clone lies a single base away; this is likely a read error. Since no conserved phenylalanine or tryptophan closes the CDR3, a read error is the likely cause. The chain uses TRBV6-4 and TRBJ2-7, with TRBD1 matching over 7 bases. Trimming at V came to 5 bases and at J to 3 bases, leaving 13 bases not matched to a gene. This CDR3 contains 16 residues. CDR1 and CDR2 (germline): MRHNA, SNTAGT. CDR3 protein: CASSPTPGQTFYEQYL. CDR3 sequence (DNA): TGTGCCAGCAGTCCCACCCCGGGACAGACTTTCTACGAGCAGTACCTC.

Ten or more counts support this clonotype. The genes are TRBV20-1 and TRBJ2-1, with D unresolved. The V end lost 0 bases, the J end lost 3 bases, and 15 bases lay between the germline ends. Per the germline V gene, CDR1 is DFQATT and CDR2 is SNEGSKA (reference sequence). The CDR3 extends over 16 amino acids. The CDR3 coding sequence is TGCAGTGCTAGAGATCGTTTCGGGCAATTCTACAATGAGCAGTTCTTC. The encoded protein is CSARDRFGQFYNEQFF.

This clonotype was counted many times. The junction does not match germline at one end; this may be a read error. The chain couples TRBV5-1 to TRBJ1-1, with D maybe TRBD1 (6 bases). This CDR3 is built from 14 residues. The germline gives CDR1 SGHRS, CDR2 YFSETQ. CDR3 region: CASSGDMGGTEAFF. The CDR3 DNA sequence: TGTGCCAGCAGCGGGGACATGGGTGGCACTGAAGCTTTCTTT. The whole variable domain, filled in from reference TRBV5-1 and TRBJ1-1, reads KAGVTQTPRYLIKTRGQQVTLSCSPISGHRSVSWYQQTPGQGLQFLFEYFSETQRNKGNFPGRFSGRQFSNSRSEMNVSTLELGDSALYLCASSGDMGGTEAFFGQGTRLTVV.

This clonotype was counted between two and nine times. This chain uses TRBV6-2 or TRBV6-3 with TRBJ1-5; a possible D gene is TRBD1 (5 bases). Germline CDR1 MNHEY, CDR2 SVGEGT. Deletions cut 2 bases from V and 1 base from J, with 6 bases between. The CDR3 loop spans 14 amino acids. The CDR3 region is CASSYEGSNQPQHF. CDR3 sequence (DNA): TGTGCCAGCAGTTACGAGGGGAGCAATCAGCCCCAGCATTTT.

This clonotype was counted ten times or more. The chain uses TRBV20-1 and TRBJ2-1; a weak D match, TRBD2 (5 bases). This CDR3 spans 13 amino acids. The germline CDR1 and CDR2 sequences are DFQATT and SNEGSKA (reference sequence). V was cut by 5 bases and J by 8 bases, with 16 bases left in between. In DNA form, the CDR3 reads TGCAGTGCTGACCGAACGGAGGCTGATGAGCAGTTCTTC. Amino acid sequence: CSADRTEADEQFF.

V and J are TRBV29-1 and TRBJ1-6; weak D call: TRBD1 (5 bases). CDR1 SQVTM and CDR2 ANQGSEA come from the germline V gene. With 6 bases removed from V and 9 bases from J, the gap between germline ends came to 27 bases. The CDR3 length is 17 residues. The CDR3 nucleotides are TGCAGCGTAGGGTCCAGGGAGTTCGCCTCGAGCAGTTCACCCCTCCACTTT. This translates into CSVGSREFASSSSPLHF.

This clonotype was counted only a few times. The rearrangement joins TRBV10-1 to TRBJ2-7; 9 positions agree with TRBD2. The CDR3 is 14 residues long. Looked up from germline, CDR1 is WNHNN and CDR2 is SYGVQD (reference sequence). V shed 4 bases and J 3 bases; nucleotides not matched to a gene: 4. CDR3 sequence: CASSATSGLYEQYF. As DNA, the CDR3 is TGCGCCAGCAGTGCAACTAGCGGGCTCTACGAGCAGTACTTC.

Ten or more counts support this clonotype. The chain is built from TRBV5-4 and TRBJ1-6; 10 bases match TRBD1. The germline V gene has CDR1 SGHNT and CDR2 YYREEE (reference sequence). The CDR3 is 14 amino acids. Trimming cost V 4 bases and J 10 bases; bases outside gene matches: 5. As DNA, the CDR3 is TGTGCCAGCAGCACCGACAGGGGGCTGTCACCCCTCCACTTT. Encoded protein: CASSTDRGLSPLHF.

This clonotype was found a few times. A much larger clone lies a single base off, so this may be a read error. The rearrangement links TRBV11-2 to TRBJ2-7; 8 bases fit TRBD1. The germline CDR1 and CDR2 sequences are SGHAT and FQNNGV. The CDR3 sequence is 16 residues long. The CDR3 is CACSRNLDRGGYEQYF. CDR3 DNA: TGTGCCTGCAGCCGAAACCTAGACAGGGGTGGATACGAGCAGTACTTC.

On this clonotype itself: One junction end disagrees with the germline gene, perhaps due to a read error. This chain connects TRBV29-1 to TRBJ2-2; 7 bases are a match to TRBD1. Germline loops: CDR1 SQVTM, CDR2 ANQGSEA. The length of the CDR3 is 14 residues. The CDR3 DNA follows: TGCGGCGTTGAGACAGGGAAGAACACCGGGGAGCTGTTTTTT. It is translated as CGVETGKNTGELFF.